This paragraph covers one T cell receptor beta chain sequence. This CDR3 is built from 13 residues. V lost 4 bases, J lost 2 bases, and 8 bases lay in between. The germline CDR1 and CDR2 sequences are MGHDK and SYGVNS. The data originate from a study of blood T cell repertoires in COVID-19. Whole-study context: The United States, Italy and Spain provided the acute and convalescent COVID-19 samples. T cells, B-cell-depleted T cells, or PBMCs provided the cDNA or gDNA that served as material.

As originally analysed: Estimation of nucleated cell counts relied on the amplification of reference gene primers. The repertoire was sequenced with immunoSEQ multiplex PCR; TCRdb's copy has only in-frame clones and lacks some. The V and J calls and the clone size are those of that table, but D and trimming were determined from the DNA. The profile covers roughly 250,000 clones, with 70% to 85% appearing a single time and roughly 9.6% taken by the ten largest. Sequences were obtained from peripheral blood. This TCR came from a woman aged 80 or over with acute or convalescent COVID-19. The V and J genes are TRBV25-1 and TRBJ1-2; possibly TRBD1 for D (5 bases). The CDR3 loop is CASSARGNYGYTF. CDR3 sequence (DNA): TGTGCCAGCAGTGCGCGGGGGAACTATGGCTACACCTTC.